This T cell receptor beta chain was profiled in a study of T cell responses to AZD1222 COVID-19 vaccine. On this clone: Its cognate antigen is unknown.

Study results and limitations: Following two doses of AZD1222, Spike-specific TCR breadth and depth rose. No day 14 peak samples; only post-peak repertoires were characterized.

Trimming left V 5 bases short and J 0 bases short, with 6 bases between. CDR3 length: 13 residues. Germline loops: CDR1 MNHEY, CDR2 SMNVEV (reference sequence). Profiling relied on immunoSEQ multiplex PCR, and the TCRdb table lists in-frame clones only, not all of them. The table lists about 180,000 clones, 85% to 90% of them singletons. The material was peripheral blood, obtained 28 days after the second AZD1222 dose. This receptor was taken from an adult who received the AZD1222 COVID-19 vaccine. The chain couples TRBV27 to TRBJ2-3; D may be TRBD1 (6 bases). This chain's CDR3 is CASSDRSTDTQYF. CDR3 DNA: TGTGCCAGCAGTGACAGGAGCACAGATACGCAGTATTTT.